A single sample gave rise to the 9 T cell receptor beta chains below, sequenced in a study of cytomegalovirus exposure and HLA in healthy donors. The primer mix had 60 Vbeta and 13 Jbeta primers. Sequencing used immunoSEQ multiplex PCR; TCRdb keeps in-frame clones, though not all of them. The sample comprises about 150,000 clones, 70% to 90% of which are singletons, and around 4.9% rests with the top ten. The sequenced sample was PBMCs. These receptors were collected from a girl aged 5 to 17 in good health and CMV-seropositive.

The chain joins TRBV4-2 to TRBJ2-7; D remains unclear. This CDR3 spans 15 amino acids. Germline CDR1 is LGHNA and CDR2 is YNFKEQ. Trimming took 0 bases from V and 4 from J, leaving 13 bases between them. The CDR3 sequence: CASSQEAFILYEQYF. The CDR3 DNA sequence: TGTGCCAGCAGCCAAGAGGCCTTTATTCTGTACGAGCAGTACTTC.

The rearrangement joins TRBV30 to TRBJ1-4, with D unresolved. V lost 2 bases and J 8 bases, leaving 12 bases between the germline ends. CDR3 length: 13 residues. From germline, CDR1 is GTSNPN and CDR2 SVGIG (reference sequence). CDR3 sequence (DNA): TGTGCCTGGAGTCGATTTTCGGGGGAAAAACTGTTTTTT. Its translation is CAWSRFSGEKLFF.

This clone was observed a few times. The chain links TRBV6-6 to TRBJ1-4, with 7 bases matching TRBD1. This CDR3 is 16 amino acids long. Germline CDR1 reads MNHNY; CDR2 reads SVGAGI (reference sequence). V was pared by 6 bases and J by 4 bases, with 11 bases of the junction left unmatched. This CDR3 reads CASSIARGQINEKLFF. DNA for the CDR3: TGTGCCAGCAGCATCGCGAGGGGACAGATTAATGAAAAACTGTTTTTT.

The V call is TRBV29-1, the J call TRBJ1-1; D is undetermined. V was clipped by 5 bases and J by 4 bases, with 17 bases between them. The CDR3 length is 14 residues. CDR1 and CDR2 (germline): SQVTM, ANQGSEA. CDR3 DNA sequence: TGCAGCGTTCAAGGGTTAGCGGTCGGCACTGAAGCTTTCTTT. It is translated as CSVQGLAVGTEAFF.

About this clone: A read error may account for a junction end that differs from germline. The chain has TRBV15 and TRBJ2-3; TRBD1 agrees at 7 bases. CDR1 is LNHNV, CDR2 YYDKDF, per germline (reference sequence). The CDR3 consists of 15 residues. This CDR3 is CAASRSRGSADTQYF. CDR3 in DNA: TGTGCCGCCAGCAGAAGCAGGGGGTCCGCAGATACGCAGTATTTT.

The chain combines TRBV9 with TRBJ1-1, with TRBD1 as a possible D gene (6 bases). V gave up 4 bases and J gave up 12 bases, with 16 bases separating them. Germline lookup yields CDR1 SGDLS and CDR2 YYNGEE. The CDR3 is made up of 12 amino acids. CDR3 loop: CASSQSQGRSFF. The CDR3 DNA follows: TGTGCCAGCAGCCAATCACAGGGTAGGTCTTTCTTT.

The chain couples TRBV29-1 to TRBJ1-2, with D unresolved. The germline V gene has CDR1 SQVTM and CDR2 ANQGSEA. Deletions cut 7 bases from V and 2 bases from J, with 8 bases between. The CDR3 runs to 11 residues. The CDR3 protein is CSGLVNYGYTF. CDR3 sequence (DNA): TGCAGCGGGCTAGTCAACTATGGCTACACCTTC.

V usage is TRBV19 and J usage is TRBJ1-4; D is uncertain. The CDR3 length is 15 residues. The germline CDR1 and CDR2 sequences are LNHDA and SQIVND (reference sequence). Trimming stripped 6 bases from V and 0 bases from J, with 11 bases between. Here the CDR3 reads CASSLRGATNEKLFF. In nucleotides, the CDR3 is TGTGCCAGTAGCCTCCGAGGAGCAACTAATGAAAAACTGTTTTTT.

In this sample, this clone turned up once. This sequence joins TRBV5-1 and TRBJ1-2, with D perhaps TRBD1 (5 bases). The CDR3 extends over 15 amino acids. Trimming cost V 4 bases and J 2 bases, with 15 bases left between them. Germline V gives CDR1 SGHRS, CDR2 YFSETQ. The CDR3 loop reads CASSGPDGGNYGYTF. The CDR3 region has the DNA TGCGCCAGCAGCGGACCGGACGGGGGGAACTATGGCTACACCTTC.